This T cell receptor beta chain is from a study of radiotherapy plus CTLA-4 blockade in lung cancer. Overall study: Objective responses occurred in 18% of patients; around 30% had disease control.

Clones were read by immunoSEQ multiplex PCR, and TCRdb kept only the in-frame ones, dropping some. The sample contains about 45,000 clones, approximately 79% of which appear only once. Germline V gene data show CDR1 as SGHRS and CDR2 as YFSETQ. The CDR3 is 15 residues long. Deletions cut 1 base from V and 6 bases from J, with 16 bases between. Whole-study results and caveats: Increased serum interferon-beta after radiation also reportedly predicted response strongly.

Of note for this clone: The antigen is not known.

The chain joins TRBV5-1 to TRBJ1-2; TRBD1 might be the D (5 bases). The sequencing here drew on peripheral blood, taken from a patient treated with radiotherapy plus ipilimumab. The clonotype comes from a human donor with non-small cell lung cancer who had stable disease on radiotherapy plus ipilimumab. The CDR3 spells CASSLRGDGGHGYTF. The CDR3 DNA is TGCGCCAGCAGCTTGAGAGGGGATGGCGGCCATGGCTACACCTTC.